This TCR beta chain was recorded in a study of shared clonotypes between healthy human individuals. Overall study findings and caveats: Rarefaction curves obtained for sorted subsets showed sequencing incomplete despite large depth.

Per the authors' pipeline: Junction-only immunoSEQ data arrived without quality scores, meaning filtering differed. Assay used: immunoSEQ multiplex PCR; TCRdb lists only in-frame clones, some missing. The D gene and trimming were derived from the DNA, and the V and J assignments and clone size from that table. This sample has roughly 700,000 clones; 74% occur once, and the top ten carry approximately 1.7%. In the case of this clone: Its antigen remains unknown.

Every contributor of samples was a Caucasian grown-up residing in Nashville, Tennessee. The sample comprised memory CD4+ T cells sorted from blood. Regarding subset: CD45RA-negative fraction. This TCR was recovered from a woman aged 25 to 45 in good health.

The CDR3 DNA follows: TGCGCCAGCAGCAAGACAGGCACCGGGGAGCTGTTTTTT. Translating it yields CASSKTGTGELFF. The chain joins TRBV5-1 to TRBJ2-2; perhaps TRBD1 as D (6 bases). The V gene's germline CDR1 is SGHRS and CDR2 YFSETQ. This CDR3 is built from 13 residues. V lost 4 bases and J 4 bases, leaving 8 bases between the germline ends.